This TCR beta chain was sequenced for a study of blood T cells in healthy people across ages. The second PCR ran roughly 7 to 11 cycles with a sample-barcoded 5' primer and J-beta primers. TCRdb processed the 5' RACE reads anew with MiXCR; each CDR3 protein has one entry. Of about 1.1 million distinct CDR3 sequences listed, under 40% are singletons. This clonotype was counted at least ten times. Sample: blood. The receptor was isolated from a man younger than 30 in good health.

CDR3 coding DNA: TGTGCCAGCAGCCAACGAAGAGGCCTACTACCAACTAATCATGGCTACACCTTC. Its protein product is CASSQRRGLLPTNHGYTF. This chain uses TRBV7-2 with TRBJ1-2; D remains ambiguous. Trimming took off 5 bases at V and 6 bases at J, with 28 bases between the two ends. This CDR3 region has 18 residues. Germline values: CDR1 SGHTA, CDR2 FQGNSA.